These 9 T cell receptor beta chains were all obtained from the same sample, sequenced in a study of OX40 agonist ivuxolimab in advanced cancers. Generated by immunoSEQ multiplex PCR, the TCRdb table keeps only in-frame clones and is missing some. Among around 40,000 clones listed, 75% to 90% were seen once. This sample comprised CD4+ or CD8+ T cells sorted from blood, obtained in a trial of the OX40 agonist ivuxolimab. The receptors shown here come from an adult with an advanced solid tumor such as melanoma, head and neck, liver or kidney cancer.

This clone has just a few counts. The V call is TRBV10-3, the J call TRBJ2-1; weak D call: TRBD1 (6 bases). Trimming took off 4 bases at V and 9 bases at J, with 13 bases between the two ends. This CDR3 region has 13 residues. Per germline, CDR1 ENHRY and CDR2 SYGVKD. The CDR3 here is CAISVSGGGEQFF. Here the CDR3 DNA reads TGTGCCATCAGTGTTTCTGGGGGCGGTGAGCAGTTCTTC.

The V call is TRBV10-3, the J call TRBJ2-1; TRBD2 matches 7 bases. Germline V CDR1 and CDR2: ENHRY, SYGVKD. This CDR3 contains 15 residues. With V trimmed by 8 bases and J by 2 bases, 9 bases remained unmatched. CDR3 residues: CAIGGGGDTYNEQFF. Written as DNA, the CDR3 is TGTGCCATCGGAGGCGGGGGTGACACCTACAATGAGCAGTTCTTC.

The chain links TRBV27 to TRBJ2-1; TRBD2 matches 10 bases. Germline V gene sequence: CDR1 MNHEY, CDR2 SMNVEV (reference sequence). This CDR3 comprises 15 residues. Germline trimming cut 6 bases from V and 0 bases from J; bases unmatched to any gene: 2. The CDR3 reads CASSRTSGSYNEQFF. CDR3 DNA sequence: TGTGCCAGCAGCCGGACTAGCGGCTCCTACAATGAGCAGTTCTTC.

The rearrangement links TRBV5-1 to TRBJ2-5; D is uncertain. The ends were cut back, 4 bases at V and 4 bases at J, with 11 bases in the middle. This CDR3 has 13 residues. Germline V gene sequence: CDR1 SGHRS, CDR2 YFSETQ. CDR3 amino acids: CASSLFPGETQYF. The CDR3 bases are TGCGCCAGCAGCCTTTTCCCGGGAGAGACCCAGTACTTC.

This chain joins TRBV4-1 and TRBJ2-3; 14 bases line up with TRBD2. The CDR3 covers 15 residues. Germline trimming cut 4 bases from V and 7 bases from J; bases unmatched to any gene: 4. The germline gives CDR1 MGHRA, CDR2 YSYEKL. This CDR3 is CASSLGLAGENTQYF. DNA for the CDR3: TGCGCCAGCAGCCTGGGACTAGCGGGGGAGAATACGCAGTATTTT.

The chain is built from TRBV28 and TRBJ1-2; no clear D gene. There are 13 residues in the CDR3. The germline V gene has CDR1 MDHEN and CDR2 SYDVKM. Between the trimmed V and J ends, which lost 7 bases and 3 bases, there was a span of 12 bases. CDR3: CASTIKAYYGYTF. The CDR3, as DNA: TGTGCCAGCACCATAAAGGCGTACTATGGCTACACCTTC.

Comments on this clone: An end of the junction does not agree with germline; a read error may underlie this. The same CDR3 arises from other DNA sequences in this sample as well. The chain carries TRBV6-1 and TRBJ1-6; D remains ambiguous. This CDR3 comprises 12 residues. Germline values: CDR1 MNHNS, CDR2 SASEGT. The CDR3 DNA sequence: TGCGCCAGCAGTGCCAATAATTCACCCCTCCACTTT. Amino acid sequence: CASSANNSPLHF.

This chain links TRBV29-1 with TRBJ1-2; D not certain. Trimming took 8 bases from V and 0 from J, leaving 7 bases between them. There are 11 residues in the CDR3. Germline assignment: CDR1 SQVTM and CDR2 ANQGSEA. The CDR3 sequence: CSTGTNYGYTF. Written as DNA, the CDR3 is TGCAGCACCGGGACTAACTATGGCTACACCTTC.

The V and J genes are TRBV19 and TRBJ1-1; D unclear. This CDR3 region has 14 residues. The germline V and J ends were trimmed by 5 bases and 6 bases, with 16 bases remaining between them. Germline lookup yields CDR1 LNHDA and CDR2 SQIVND (reference sequence). The CDR3 protein is CASSGWAKGAEAFF. CDR3 coding DNA: TGTGCCAGTAGTGGGTGGGCCAAGGGTGCTGAAGCTTTCTTT.